Only a few counts were recorded for the clone carrying this T cell receptor beta chain. This sample stems from a study of blood T cell repertoires in COVID-19. Between the trimmed V and J ends, which lost 4 bases and 6 bases, there was a span of 14 bases. This CDR3 region has 14 residues. The germline CDR1 and CDR2 sequences are SGHDT and YYEEEE. In the authors' workflow: Amplifying reference gene primers gave estimates of nucleated cell counts. Measured with immunoSEQ multiplex PCR; TCRdb has only the in-frame clones, and not every one. V and J calls and clone size are copied from that table; D and trimming were computed from the DNA. The data show over 150,000 clones, with roughly 86% seen just once and around 3.9% held by the top ten.

The rearrangement uses TRBV5-6 and TRBJ1-5, with D maybe TRBD1 (5 bases). The TCR originated in a woman aged 55-69 years who had recovered from COVID-19. Material: peripheral blood. The CDR3 region has the DNA TGTGCCAGCAGCCCATGGGGAGGGGCTCAGCCCCAGCATTTT. As protein: CASSPWGGAQPQHF.